The sequence of this T cell receptor beta chain was determined in a study of blood T cell repertoires in COVID-19. Study in general: COVID-19 samples collected from the United States, Italy and Spain covered acute and convalescent phases.

Profiled with immunoSEQ multiplex PCR; TCRdb holds only in-frame clones, not every one. Altogether approximately 69,000 clones are present, around 89% being singletons, with the ten largest covering about 4.9%. Trimming took 2 bases from V and 1 from J, leaving 12 bases between them. This CDR3 has 16 residues. Germline-derived CDR1 and CDR2 are MNHEY and SVGAGI. The source material was peripheral blood. The receptor was isolated from a man over 45 with acute or convalescent COVID-19. V gene TRBV6-5 combines with J gene TRBJ1-3, with D perhaps matching TRBD1 (5 bases). CDR3 bases: TGTGCCAGCAGTTACGAGCCCAGGGTTTCTGGAAACACCATATATTTT. It specifies CASSYEPRVSGNTIYF.